The 8 T cell receptor beta chains presented below share a single source sample, sequenced in a study of cytomegalovirus exposure and HLA in healthy donors. 60 Vbeta and 13 Jbeta primers were used in PCR. Profiled with immunoSEQ multiplex PCR; TCRdb holds only in-frame clones, not every one. Of 110,000 or so clones detected, 70% to 85% appear once; the ten largest clones hold approximately 10%. Material for sequencing was PBMCs. All receptors derive from a woman aged 50 to 60 in good health and CMV-seropositive.

The chain carries TRBV6-5 and TRBJ2-7, with TRBD2 as a possible D gene (5 bases). Germline V gives CDR1 MNHEY, CDR2 SVGAGI. Trimming removed 6 bases at V and 0 bases at J, with 9 bases between. CDR3 length equals 13 residues. In DNA, the CDR3 is TGTGCCAGCAGGCCGGGGAGCTCCTACGAGCAGTACTTC. Translation: CASRPGSSYEQYF.

The rearrangement links TRBV4-1 to TRBJ1-2, with 7 bases matching TRBD1. The germline CDR1 and CDR2 sequences are MGHRA and YSYEKL. The CDR3 sequence is 13 residues long. V lost 8 bases, J lost 2 bases, and 5 bases stayed unmatched. CDR3: CASGDSFNYGYTF. Here the CDR3 DNA reads TGCGCCAGCGGGGACAGTTTCAACTATGGCTACACCTTC.

The chain links TRBV9 to TRBJ1-1, with D unresolved. CDR1 is SGDLS, CDR2 YYNGEE, per germline. The CDR3 runs to 16 residues. Between the trimmed V and J ends, which lost 0 bases and 0 bases, there was a span of 12 bases. As DNA, the CDR3 is TGTGCCAGCAGCGTAGATGAGGGTTTCCTGAACACTGAAGCTTTCTTT. It is translated as CASSVDEGFLNTEAFF.

The chain couples TRBV19 to TRBJ1-1; 8 bases are shared with TRBD1. V shed 7 bases, J shed 1 base, and the junction held 5 bases outside the gene matches. There are 14 residues in the CDR3. The V gene's germline CDR1 is LNHDA and CDR2 SQIVND (reference sequence). CDR3 in DNA: TGTGCCAGTAATAAGGACAGGGCGAACACTGAAGCTTTCTTT. Protein sequence: CASNKDRANTEAFF.

The chain couples TRBV4-3 to TRBJ1-2, with TRBD1 matching 7 bases. CDR1 and CDR2 from the germline V gene are LGHNA and YSLEER. The CDR3 consists of 15 residues. The junction had 14 bases not matched to a gene; V was cut back by 8 bases and J by 5 bases. The DNA for the CDR3 is TGCGCCAGCCCCATCACTGACAGGGCGGGATATGGCTACACCTTC. Residues: CASPITDRAGYGYTF.

This sequence joins TRBV7-6 and TRBJ2-2; 8 bases are a match to TRBD2. V shed 5 bases, J shed 7 bases, and the junction held 9 bases outside the gene matches. The CDR3 covers 15 residues. Germline V lookup: CDR1 SGHVS, CDR2 FNYEAQ. CDR3 protein: CASSPSPGGGGELFF. CDR3 coding DNA: TGTGCCAGCAGCCCCTCCCCGGGAGGGGGCGGGGAGCTGTTTTTT.

This clone was found once. The rearrangement joins TRBV9 to TRBJ2-3; D is ambiguous. The CDR3 is 12 residues long. The V and J ends lost 0 bases and 4 bases respectively, with 3 bases between them. Germline loops: CDR1 SGDLS, CDR2 YYNGEE. The CDR3, as DNA: TGTGCCAGCAGCGTAGAGCCAGATACGCAGTATTTT. Translated: CASSVEPDTQYF.

The rearrangement uses TRBV27 and TRBJ2-5; 12 bases fit TRBD2. This CDR3 region has 15 residues. Germline V lookup: CDR1 MNHEY, CDR2 SMNVEV (reference sequence). J gave up 5 bases and V 2 bases, and 3 bases lay outside the gene matches. The CDR3 DNA reads as TGTGCCAGCAGTTTACGACTAGCGGGGGCTGAGACCCAGTACTTC. Its translation is CASSLRLAGAETQYF.